This TCR beta chain was obtained from a study of cytomegalovirus exposure and HLA in healthy donors (dated by TCRdb to the late 2010s). For the wider study: According to an earlier analysis of 587 of the donors, about 190 million T cells yielded 117 million unique TCR beta sequences and about 300 Gb of sequence data. An early release covering approximately 600 HLA-typed donors comprised approximately 290 gigabases of sequencing data and around 85 million unique TCR sequences. Of the 300 to 450 genotyped donors, 65% to 90% were placed in the genetic ancestry cluster associated with self-reported Caucasian donors. The study was designed to test whether signatures of past pathogen exposure could be identified by cataloging public T cell receptors. The T cell repertoires of about 700 subjects were profiled by immunosequencing and related to cytomegalovirus serostatus. Along with the 666-subject first cohort, a separate validation cohort of over 90 different subjects was used. High-throughput TCR immunosequencing, statistical association of individual TCRs with disease status, and machine learning were combined to predict cytomegalovirus infection status. In a later analysis, previously published TCR beta repertoires from fewer than 750 donors were re-analyzed and high-resolution HLA genotyping was added so that TCR occurrence patterns could be studied. The later analysis used no new phenotypic data to find candidate immune exposures, relying instead on TCR beta sequences and their occurrence across donors. An earlier analysis of around 640 of the donors used high-throughput TCR beta sequencing to judge whether each TCR beta V gene segment behaved as functional or pseudogenic. Donor age, sex, ethnicity and CMV serostatus were compiled alongside the repertoire data. A later genetic analysis used genome-wide SNP genotypes for about 60% of the roughly 700 donors, treating that subset as a discovery cohort. Every repertoire in the discovery cohort had been generated on one and the same sequencing platform. HLA typing covered class I and class II loci at four-digit resolution. The number of typed donors differed by locus: about 629-630 for A, B, C, DRB1 and DQB1; about 520 for DQA1; 606 for DPA1; and 400 to 480 for DPB1. Several DR-DQ haplotypes were handled as single units for association and clustering because linkage in the cohort was strong. Across approximately 400 genotyped donors of the cohort, an average of about 200,000 unique TCR beta nucleotide sequences per donor were sequenced, and around 19% of those sequences were non-productive.

Library preparation used the immunoSEQ multiplex PCR assay. For the multiplex PCR, a mixture combining 60 forward primers for TCR Vbeta segments and 13 reverse primers for TCR Jbeta segments was used. The CDR3 region of rearranged TCR beta genes was amplified from genomic DNA with a multiplex PCR assay. The amplified TCR beta libraries were sequenced on the Illumina HiSeq System as 87-base-pair reads. Processing in the source paper ran as follows. Across the 700 or so repertoires, a later analysis counted 80 million or so unique TCR beta chains, roughly 11 million of which were shared by at least two donors. A nearest-neighbor algorithm error-corrected the raw reads and collapsed the reads into unique sequences, merging closely related sequences to remove PCR and sequencing errors. V, D and J gene segments were assigned by aligning CDR3 sequences to IMGT reference sequences. For a sequence to be retained, a match of at least six nucleotides to both a V gene segment and a J gene segment was required. Rearrangements were classified as productive when the CDR3 lacked stop codons and remained in frame with V and J, and all other rearrangements were classified as non-productive. Following IMGT convention, CDR3 was defined as the stretch from the second conserved V-encoded cysteine to the conserved J-encoded phenylalanine. The earlier analysis of more than 450 of the donors excluded sequences that lacked an unambiguous match to a single V gene segment. An earlier analysis of roughly 590 of the donors called V segments functional above 56.7% productive rearrangements and segregating when the between-donor standard deviation exceeded 5%. A statistical classification framework was built to diagnose cytomegalovirus status from the catalog of TCR beta chain sequences. In a later analysis, V and J genes were assigned by comparing TCR nucleotide sequences against IMGT/GENE-DB human TR gene sequences. The TCRdist pipeline was used in a later analysis to assign CDR3 sequences and most-parsimonious VDJ recombination scenarios. In a later analysis, each TCR beta chain was defined by its CDR3 amino acid sequence together with its V-gene family, and reads lacking a unique V-gene family were excluded. As a way to deal with suspected cross-contamination and a sequencing artifact, a later analysis dropped approximately 570 nucleotide sequences that were highly shared and had low generation probability. In a later analysis, a clonal expansion index was calculated for each public chain from normalized within-repertoire ranks of inferred template counts. In a later analysis, generation probabilities were computed with a VDJ recombination model fitted to out-of-frame rearrangements, and the resulting probabilities were checked against IGoR. In a later analysis, TCR-TCR, TCR-HLA and TCR-CMV co-occurrence was scored with hypergeometric tests, and a repertoire-size bias correction was applied to TCR pairs. A later analysis estimated false discovery rates by permuting HLA or CMV assignments 20 times. In a later analysis, co-occurring TCRs were grouped using DBSCAN, and TCRdist sequence similarity was added for clustering within HLA-allele-positive subsets. Co-occurrence clustering excluded repertoires with fewer than 30,000 or more than 120,000 public chains, plus five with anomalous nucleotide sharing. TCRdb took this table from immuneACCESS and kept in-frame rearrangements with V and J called. Such tables lack part of the clones; where checked against another copy, unresolved V genes explain under half of the gap, and the rest is unexplained. V and J calls and clone size come straight from that table; D and trimming were deduced from the DNA. Recorded for this sample are 150,000 to 200,000 clones; just under 80% of them occurred a single time. About 3% of the sample belongs to the ten largest clones.

Taken from the germline V gene (reference sequence), the CDR1 and CDR2 loops are GTSNPN and SVGIG. Trimming removed 0 bases from V and 0 bases from J, leaving 5 bases between the germline ends. From the cysteine through the phenylalanine, the CDR3 covers 13 amino acids. Only the CDR3 region is kept as DNA, spanning 39 bases read in frame from base 1. The cohort consisted of some 670 healthy bone marrow donors. At the time of sampling, every cohort member was nominally healthy, though immune exposures that went unrecorded were likely present. The donor tested CMV seronegative, placing the donor among the roughly 400 seronegative members of the cohort. Every donor gave a peripheral blood sample, and the peripheral blood mononuclear cells from that sample were used for TCR beta sequencing. Genomic DNA extraction from the blood cell samples was performed with the Qiagen DNeasy Blood Extraction Kit. The research as a whole found: The study listed 150 to 200 TCR beta chains as associated with cytomegalovirus. Because the 87-base-pair reads could not distinguish some IMGT-functional V segments, including TRBV6-2 and TRBV6-3, those segments were excluded. Cytomegalovirus status was reported to be diagnosed by the classifier with high specificity and sensitivity in both the original and validation cohorts. A further reported finding was that TCR beta sequences accurately predicted the HLA-A and HLA-B alleles for most subjects in the first cohort. A later genetic analysis reported fewer N-insertions in productive TCRs among donors in an Asian-associated ancestry cluster than the roughly 640-donor mean. According to a later analysis, most CMV-associated TCR beta chains appeared to be HLA-restricted, and the HLA associations seemed to be driven largely by CMV exposure. A group of highly shared sequence variants was considered likely to be a technical artifact of the sequencing pipeline. A later genetic analysis associated a missense DCLRE1C variant with V-gene and J-gene trimming of TCR beta chains, and an independent cohort replicated the association. Roughly uniform sequencing depth across donors was assumed in presence/absence analyses, although this assumption may not hold. A later analysis found that TCR association rates varied across HLA loci, with DRB1 alleles showing the most associated TCRs and HLA-C alleles the fewest. The earlier analysis of approximately 540 of the donors excluded about 16 rarely observed V segments, including chromosome 9 orphons, because counts were too low. This cohort had only TCR beta chains sequenced, and the lack of alpha or paired-chain data limited which features could be detected. While some public TCRs were present in many individuals, most TCR sequences turned up only very rarely across donors. In a later analysis, HLA-associated TCR beta chains showed more clonal expansion and lower generation probabilities than non-associated chains that were equally common. In an earlier analysis of 587 of the donors, most TCR beta V segments appeared in productive rearrangements about 87% or about 30% of the time, broadly matching IMGT annotations. According to the authors, the approach could potentially be generalized to other disease states and immunological phenotypes. A later analysis associated 16,951 TCR beta sequences with specific HLA alleles at a false discovery rate of 0.05. Linkage disequilibrium might explain the correlated functional status among segregating V segments, but an unknown experimental factor could not be ruled out. In a later analysis, several top co-occurrence clusters were reported to appear linked to parvovirus B19, influenza, CMV and Epstein-Barr virus. Assigning TCR associations to individual alleles was difficult when HLA alleles, especially DR and DQ, strongly co-occurred. Because HLA typing was unavailable for some donors at each locus, only the typed subset was used in association tests. For the cohort, immune exposure information was limited to CMV serostatus. Three of the identified cytomegalovirus-associated TCR beta chains were confirmed in vitro to be specific for cytomegalovirus antigens.

With respect to this clone: Its specific antigen is unknown. One base away there is no much larger clone; base qualities are not given.

This receptor was taken from a female donor in good health and CMV-seronegative. The rearrangement combines TRBV30 with TRBJ1-1, with an unclear D gene assignment. Sequenced: PBMCs. The CDR3 loop reads CAWSVVVNTEAFF. DNA sequence: TGTGCCTGGAGTGTAGTAGTGAACACTGAAGCTTTCTTT.